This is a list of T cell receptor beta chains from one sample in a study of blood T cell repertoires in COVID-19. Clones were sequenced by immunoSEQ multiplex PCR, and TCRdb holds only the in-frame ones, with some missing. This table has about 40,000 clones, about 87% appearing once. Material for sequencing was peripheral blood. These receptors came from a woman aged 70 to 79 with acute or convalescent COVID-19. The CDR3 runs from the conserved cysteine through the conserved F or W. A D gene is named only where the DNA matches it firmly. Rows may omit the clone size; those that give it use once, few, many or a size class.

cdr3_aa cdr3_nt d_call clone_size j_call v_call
CASSRGGFGEAFF TGTGCCAGCAGTCGTGGGGGGTTCGGTGAAGCTTTCTTT - - TRBJ1-1 TRBV12-3/TRBV12-4
CASRGGRTSGRTDTQYF TGCGCCAGCAGGGGGGGGAGGACTAGCGGGAGGACAGATACGCAGTATTTT TRBD2 - TRBJ2-3 TRBV10-1
CASSIGQGTYNEQFF TGTGCCAGTAGTATTGGACAGGGCACCTACAATGAGCAGTTCTTC TRBD1 - TRBJ2-1 TRBV19
CASSATSTDTQYF TGTGCCAGCAGCGCCACTAGCACAGATACGCAGTATTTT - once TRBJ2-3 TRBV5-6
CASSLASMQYF TGTGCCAGCAGCTTAGCGAGTATGCAGTATTTT - - TRBJ2-3 TRBV11-2
CASSIPGIQETQYF TGTGCCAGCAGCATCCCAGGGATCCAAGAGACCCAGTACTTC - - TRBJ2-5 TRBV28
CASSLDSQITTGELFF TGTGCCAGCAGCTTGGACAGTCAAATAACCACCGGGGAGCTGTTTTTT - - TRBJ2-2 TRBV5-4
CASSFDRGPWGDKAFF TGTGCCAGCAGCTTCGACAGGGGACCCTGGGGTGATAAAGCTTTCTTT TRBD1 - TRBJ1-1 TRBV11-3
CAWSVRGGYTF TGTGCCTGGAGTGTGCGAGGCGGCTACACCTTC - - TRBJ1-2 TRBV30
CSVPGVDRVNTEAFF TGCAGCGTTCCCGGGGTGGACAGGGTGAACACTGAAGCTTTCTTT TRBD1 - TRBJ1-1 TRBV29-1
CASSPPLGRNSPLHF TGTGCCAGCAGCCCCCCCCTGGGGAGAAATTCACCCCTCCACTTT - - TRBJ1-6 TRBV5-6
CASSGGGAAGDTQYF TGTGCCAGTTCGGGGGGCGGGGCGGCTGGGGATACGCAGTATTTT - - TRBJ2-3 TRBV5-4
CASSLAPPGQGARFEVEAFF TGTGCCAGCAGCTTAGCCCCACCGGGACAGGGGGCGCGATTCGAAGTCGAAGCTTTCTTT TRBD1 - TRBJ1-1 TRBV7-2
CASSKRQDSGANVLTF TGTGCCAGTAGTAAGCGACAGGACTCTGGGGCCAACGTCCTGACTTTC - - TRBJ2-6 TRBV19
CSVGPPGGRDTEAFF TGCAGCGTTGGGCCACCGGGGGGGCGGGACACTGAAGCTTTCTTT - - TRBJ1-1 TRBV29-1